The source of this T cell receptor (beta chain) is a study of CD8 T cells in ankylosing spondylitis. Concerning this clonotype: Its antigen is unknown.

TCRdb independently ran MiXCR on the 5' RACE reads; one entry per CDR3 protein. Among 470,000 or so distinct CDR3 sequences, 25% to 30% were seen once, and the ten largest hold 0.89%. Study-wide findings and caveats: Disease-associated clones were reportedly significantly overrepresented in matched ankylosing spondylitis synovial fluid. In ankylosing spondylitis blood, a motif of eight highly homologous TCR beta variants appeared characteristic.

Germline loops: CDR1 SNHLY, CDR2 FYNNEI. Trimming removed 7 bases at V and 8 bases at J, with 17 bases between. The CDR3 spans 13 residues. V and J are TRBV2 and TRBJ1-2; D ambiguous. The sample taken for sequencing was blood, either unsorted or a sorted T cell fraction (not recorded which). The source of this sequence is a male donor with ankylosing spondylitis. CDR3 loop: CASNQLPREGYTF. CDR3 nucleotide sequence: TGTGCCAGCAACCAACTCCCCCGGGAAGGCTACACCTTC.